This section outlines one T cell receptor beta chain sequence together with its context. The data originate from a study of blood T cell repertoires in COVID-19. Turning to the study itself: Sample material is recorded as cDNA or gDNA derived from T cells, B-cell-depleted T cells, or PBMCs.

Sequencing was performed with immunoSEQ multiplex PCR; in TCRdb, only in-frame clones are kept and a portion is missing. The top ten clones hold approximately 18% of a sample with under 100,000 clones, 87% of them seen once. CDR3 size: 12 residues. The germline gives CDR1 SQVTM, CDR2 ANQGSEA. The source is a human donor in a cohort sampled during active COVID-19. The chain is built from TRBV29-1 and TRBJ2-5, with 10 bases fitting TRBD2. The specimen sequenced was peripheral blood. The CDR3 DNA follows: TGCAGTACTAGCGGGGACCAAGAGACCCAGTACTTC. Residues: CSTSGDQETQYF.